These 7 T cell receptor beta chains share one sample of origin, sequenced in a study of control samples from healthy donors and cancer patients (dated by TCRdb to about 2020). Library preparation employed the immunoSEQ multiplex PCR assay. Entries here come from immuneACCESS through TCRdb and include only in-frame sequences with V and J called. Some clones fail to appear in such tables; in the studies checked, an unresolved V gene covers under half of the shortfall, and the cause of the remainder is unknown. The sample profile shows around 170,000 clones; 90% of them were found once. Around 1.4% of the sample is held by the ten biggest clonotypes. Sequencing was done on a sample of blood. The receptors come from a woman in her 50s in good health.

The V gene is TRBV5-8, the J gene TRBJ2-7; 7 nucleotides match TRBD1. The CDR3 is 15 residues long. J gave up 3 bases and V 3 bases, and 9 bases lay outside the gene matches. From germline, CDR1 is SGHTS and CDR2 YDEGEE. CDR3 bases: TGTGCCAGCAGCTCTAACAGGGGTATGATCTACGAGCAGTACTTC. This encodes CASSSNRGMIYEQYF.

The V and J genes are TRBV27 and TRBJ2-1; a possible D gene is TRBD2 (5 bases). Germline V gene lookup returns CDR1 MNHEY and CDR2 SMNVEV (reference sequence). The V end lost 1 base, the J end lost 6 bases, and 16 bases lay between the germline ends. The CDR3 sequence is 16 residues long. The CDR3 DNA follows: TGTGCCAGCAGTTTATTAAAGGACTCACGATTCAATGAGCAGTTCTTC. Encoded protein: CASSLLKDSRFNEQFF.

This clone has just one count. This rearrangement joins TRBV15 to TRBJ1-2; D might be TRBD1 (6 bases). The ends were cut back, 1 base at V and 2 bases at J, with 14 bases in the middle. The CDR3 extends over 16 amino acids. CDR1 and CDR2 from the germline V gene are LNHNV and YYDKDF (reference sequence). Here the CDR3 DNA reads TGTGCCACCAGCAGAGGGACTACCGGGACAAACTATGGCTACACCTTC. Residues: CATSRGTTGTNYGYTF. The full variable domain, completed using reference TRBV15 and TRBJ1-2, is DAMVIQNPRYQVTQFGKPVTLSCSQTLNHNVMYWYQQKSSQAPKLLFHYYDKDFNNEADTPDNFQSRRPNTSFCFLDIRSPGLGDTAMYLCATSRGTTGTNYGYTFGSGTRLTVV.

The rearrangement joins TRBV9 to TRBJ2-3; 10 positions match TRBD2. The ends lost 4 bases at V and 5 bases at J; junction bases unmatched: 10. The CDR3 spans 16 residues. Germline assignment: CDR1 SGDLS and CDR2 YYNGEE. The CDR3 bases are TGTGCCAGCAGCCTAGACAGCGGGGGGGCCGGAGATACGCAGTATTTT. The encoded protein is CASSLDSGGAGDTQYF.

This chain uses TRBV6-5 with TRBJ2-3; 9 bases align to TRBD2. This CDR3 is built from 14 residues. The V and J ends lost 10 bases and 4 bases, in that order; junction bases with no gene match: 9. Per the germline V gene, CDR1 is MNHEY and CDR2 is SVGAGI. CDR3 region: CATGGGGLSDTQYF. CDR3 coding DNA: TGTGCCACCGGCGGGGGGGGTCTATCAGATACGCAGTATTTT.

DNA of the CDR3: TGTGCCAGCAGCGTGGGACTTCCCTACGAGCAGTACTTC. Its translation: CASSVGLPYEQYF. The rearrangement uses TRBV5-5 and TRBJ2-7, with D possibly being TRBD2 (6 bases). V was clipped by 4 bases and J by 2 bases, with 10 bases between them. Looked up from germline, CDR1 is SGHKS and CDR2 is YYEKEE (reference sequence). The CDR3 extends over 13 amino acids.

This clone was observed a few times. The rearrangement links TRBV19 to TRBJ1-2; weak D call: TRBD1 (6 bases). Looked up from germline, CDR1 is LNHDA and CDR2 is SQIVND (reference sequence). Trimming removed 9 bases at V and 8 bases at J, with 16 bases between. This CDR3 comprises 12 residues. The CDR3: CASRDILAGYTF. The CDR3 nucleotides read TGTGCCAGCCGGGACATCCTAGCCGGCTACACCTTC.